The subject of this entry is one T cell receptor beta chain. Alongside a J-beta primer mix, a sample-barcoded 5' primer served in a second PCR lasting roughly 6 to 11 cycles. Using its own MiXCR run on the 5' RACE reads, TCRdb lists one record per CDR3 protein. This table has under 1,000,000 distinct CDR3 sequences, 46% appearing once. CDR1 SQVTM and CDR2 ANQGSEA come from the germline V gene. This CDR3 has 14 amino acids. This sample is drawn from a study of blood T cells in healthy people across ages. What was sequenced was blood. The gene calls are TRBV29-1 and TRBJ2-5; 10 bases are a match to TRBD1. The J call is uncertain, as TRBJ2-7 better fits the DNA end. This TCR came from a man older than 75 in good health. CDR3 nucleotide sequence: TGCAGCGTTGAAGAGGGACAGGGGAAGAACGAGCAGTACTTC. Amino acids: CSVEEGQGKNEQYF.